The present entry profiles one T cell receptor beta chain with its context. Its matching antigen is unknown. Germline V gene data show CDR1 as SEHNR and CDR2 as FQNEAQ (reference sequence). This CDR3 comprises 15 residues. V was pared by 2 bases and J by 3 bases, with 4 bases of the junction left unmatched. This sample is part of a study of CD4 T cells in relation to SARS-CoV-2 and coronaviruses. Study overall: TCR beta CDR3s were sequenced after roughly eleven-day antigen culture of PBMCs. No peptide or an HIV-1 Nef peptide pool served as negative control. Findings and caveats of the study: About 65% of donors had memory CD4+ clonotypes crossrecognizing SARS-CoV-2 and common cold coronavirus spike.

The table came from immunoSEQ multiplex PCR; TCRdb's copy has only in-frame clones and leaves some out. The sample includes 22,000 or so clones, around 68% of them seen just once. Before the COVID-19 pandemic, during about 2010-2018, CD4+ T cells were taken from unexposed donors. The cells were cultured for approximately ten days before CD4+ T cells were isolated. PBMCs were plated at two million per well in IL-2-containing medium. Sequencing used CD4+ T cells from PBMCs, cultured in vitro. This sequence was found in a human donor in good health. This rearrangement joins TRBV7-9 to TRBJ1-1, with 9 nucleotides matching TRBD1. The CDR3 region is CASSLYGDRDTEAFF. In DNA, the CDR3 is TGTGCCAGCAGCTTATACGGGGACAGGGACACTGAAGCTTTCTTT. Filled out from reference TRBV7-9 and TRBJ1-1, the complete variable domain reads DTGVSQNPRHKITKRGQNVTFRCDPISEHNRLYWYRQTLGQGPEFLTYFQNEAQLEKSRLLSDRFSAERPKGSFSTLEIQRTEQGDSAMYLCASSLYGDRDTEAFFGQGTRLTVV.